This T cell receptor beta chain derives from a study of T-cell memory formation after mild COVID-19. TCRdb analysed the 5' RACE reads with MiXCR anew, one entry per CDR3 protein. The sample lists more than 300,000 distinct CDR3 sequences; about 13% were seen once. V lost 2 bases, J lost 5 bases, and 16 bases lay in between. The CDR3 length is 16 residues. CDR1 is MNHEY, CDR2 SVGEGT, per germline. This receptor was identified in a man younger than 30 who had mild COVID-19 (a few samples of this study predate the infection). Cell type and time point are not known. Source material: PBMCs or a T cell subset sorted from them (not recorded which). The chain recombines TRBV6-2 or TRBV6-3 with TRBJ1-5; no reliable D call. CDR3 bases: TGTGCCAGCAGTTACATGATGCTGAGGGTTGATCAGCCCCAGCATTTT. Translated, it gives CASSYMMLRVDQPQHF.